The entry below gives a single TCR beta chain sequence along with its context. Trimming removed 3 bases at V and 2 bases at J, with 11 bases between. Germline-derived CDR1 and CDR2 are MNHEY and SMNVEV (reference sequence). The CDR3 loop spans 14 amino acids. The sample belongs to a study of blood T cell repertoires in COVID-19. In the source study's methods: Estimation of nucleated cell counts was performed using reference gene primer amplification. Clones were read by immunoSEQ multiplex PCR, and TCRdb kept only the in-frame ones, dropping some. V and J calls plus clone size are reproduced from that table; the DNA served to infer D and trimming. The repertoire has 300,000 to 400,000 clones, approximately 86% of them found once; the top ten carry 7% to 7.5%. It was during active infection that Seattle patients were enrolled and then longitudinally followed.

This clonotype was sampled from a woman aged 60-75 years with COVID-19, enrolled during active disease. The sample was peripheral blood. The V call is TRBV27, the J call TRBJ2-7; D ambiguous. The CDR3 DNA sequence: TGTGCCAGCAGTTTTGGTAGACACCCCTACGAGCAGTACTTC. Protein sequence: CASSFGRHPYEQYF.